A selection of T cell receptor beta chains follows, all from one sample in a study of blood T cells in healthy people across ages. One entry per CDR3 protein, called by TCRdb with MiXCR from the 5' RACE reads. The sample consists of 1,100,000 or so distinct CDR3 sequences, 35% to 50% of them appearing once. The sequencing input was blood. Receptor source: an older woman in good health. Both conserved end residues are part of each CDR3. The D gene is left open where the match is weak. Some rows mark clone size as missing; the rest say once, few, many or name a class of expanded clone.

- | TRBJ2-7 | - | TRBV27 | CASSLSIGEASYEQYF | TGTGCCAGCAGTTTATCGATAGGGGAGGCGTCCTACGAGCAGTACTTC
- | TRBJ1-4 | TRBD1 | TRBV20-1 | CSARRDSEKLFF | TGCAGTGCTAGAAGGGACAGCGAAAAACTGTTTTTT
few | TRBJ1-1 | - | TRBV27 | CATSSVGTEAFF | TGTGCCACCTCTTCAGTGGGGACTGAAGCTTTCTTT
- | TRBJ2-3 | - | TRBV12-3/TRBV12-4 | CASSLRGASIDTQYF | TGTGCCAGCAGTTTACGAGGGGCTAGCATAGATACGCAGTATTTT
few | TRBJ2-3 | - | TRBV7-6 | CASSLARRDTQYF | TGTGCCAGCAGCTTAGCACGAAGAGATACGCAGTATTTT
- | TRBJ1-6 | - | TRBV7-6 | CASSVLGTGPSGSPLHF | TGTGCCAGCAGCGTCCTTGGAACAGGTCCCTCTGGTTCACCCCTCCACTTT
once | TRBJ2-3 | - | TRBV15 | CATSREHRTDTQYF | TGTGCCACCAGCAGAGAACACAGAACAGATACGCAGTATTTT
few | TRBJ2-4 | - | TRBV27 | CASSLTQAQAKNIQYF | TGTGCCAGCAGTCTGACGCAGGCACAGGCCAAAAACATTCAGTACTTC
few | TRBJ2-7 | TRBD1 | TRBV6-5 | CASSYSGTGLPTNEQYF | TGTGCCAGCAGTTACTCTGGGACAGGGTTACCAACCAACGAGCAGTACTTC
few | TRBJ1-1 | - | TRBV29-1 | CSVVQRDTEAFF | TGCAGCGTGGTACAGCGGGACACTGAAGCTTTCTTT
- | TRBJ2-3 | - | TRBV12-3/TRBV12-4 | CASSLEVGRVTDTQYF | TGTGCCAGCAGTTTAGAGGTTGGCAGGGTCACAGATACGCAGTATTTT
many | TRBJ1-4 | - | TRBV5-1 | CASSPGERATNEKLFF | TGCGCCAGCAGCCCCGGTGAACGAGCAACTAATGAAAAACTGTTTTTT
once | TRBJ2-1 | TRBD2 | TRBV4-1 | CASSQENLAGVNEQFF | TGCGCCAGCAGCCAAGAAAACCTAGCGGGAGTGAATGAGCAGTTCTTC
- | TRBJ2-4 | - | TRBV11-1 | CASSLGGPLYF | TGTGCCAGCAGCTTAGGTGGACCCCTGTACTTC
- | TRBJ2-1 | TRBD2 | TRBV7-3 | CASSSIPGLLNEQFF | TGTGCCAGCAGCTCTATTCCGGGACTACTCAATGAGCAGTTCTTC
- | TRBJ2-1 | - | TRBV20-1 | CSARQNSYNEQFF | TGCAGTGCTCGACAGAACTCCTACAATGAGCAGTTCTTC
few | TRBJ2-5 | - | TRBV7-2 | CASSQKGGAGLINEQYF | TGTGCCAGCAGCCAAAAGGGGGGAGCCGGACTTATCAATGAGCAGTACTTC
- | TRBJ2-7 | TRBD1 | TRBV10-3 | CAISEGTGVRQYF | TGTGCCATCAGTGAGGGGACAGGGGTTCGGCAGTACTTC
many | TRBJ2-7 | TRBD2 | TRBV29-1 | CSDRLAGDYEQYF | TGCAGCGACCGACTAGCGGGAGACTACGAGCAGTACTTC
few | TRBJ2-5 | TRBD1 | TRBV3-1 | CASSPYRGQGRGETQYF | TGTGCCAGCAGCCCGTATCGGGGACAGGGAAGGGGGGAGACCCAGTACTTC
once | TRBJ2-7 | TRBD1 | TRBV6-2/TRBV6-3 | CASRTTPLRDRYYEQYF | TGTGCCAGCAGAACTACTCCTTTACGGGACAGATACTACGAGCAGTACTTC
- | TRBJ1-2 | - | TRBV20-1 | CSASRDGGQASGYTF | TGCAGTGCTAGCCGAGATGGGGGTCAAGCGTCTGGCTACACCTTC
few | TRBJ1-2 | TRBD1 | TRBV29-1 | CSVVPGTGDYGYTF | TGCAGCGTTGTGCCCGGGACAGGGGACTATGGCTACACCTTC
- | TRBJ2-1 | - | TRBV6-6 | CASSSGNPNEQFF | TGTGCCAGCAGCTCCGGGAACCCCAATGAGCAGTTCTTC
few | TRBJ2-7 | - | TRBV14 | CASSPMKYEQYF | TGTGCCAGCAGCCCTATGAAGTACGAGCAGTACTTC
few | TRBJ2-3 | TRBD2 | TRBV2 | CASRERTSGGDTQYF | TGTGCCAGCCGCGAAAGGACTAGCGGGGGAGATACGCAGTATTTT
- | TRBJ2-4 | - | TRBV18 | CASSPHHPSSRSSESIQYF | TGTGCCAGCTCACCACACCACCCCTCTAGCAGGAGCTCGGAAAGTATTCAGTACTTC
- | TRBJ2-1 | - | TRBV2 | CASSDRETYNEQFF | TGTGCCAGCAGTGACAGGGAGACCTACAATGAGCAGTTCTTC
- | TRBJ2-3 | TRBD2 | TRBV4-1 | CASSQASGVSADTQYF | TGCGCCAGCAGCCAAGCTAGCGGGGTTAGCGCAGATACGCAGTATTTT
- | TRBJ2-3 | - | TRBV12-3/TRBV12-4 | CASSFGYADTQYF | TGTGCCAGCAGTTTTGGGTACGCAGATACGCAGTATTTT
few | TRBJ2-3 | TRBD1 | TRBV15 | CATSPALGTGGGTDTQYF | TGTGCCACCAGCCCCGCGCTGGGGACAGGGGGTGGTACAGATACGCAGTATTTT
- | TRBJ2-4 | - | TRBV28 | CASAEGGQNIQYF | TGTGCCAGCGCCGAGGGGGGGCAAAACATTCAGTACTTC
few | TRBJ2-5 | TRBD2 | TRBV29-1 | CSSSFAGDWETQYF | TGCAGCTCATCCTTTGCGGGGGACTGGGAGACCCAGTACTTC
once | TRBJ2-7 | - | TRBV15 | CATSRLPGTSYEQYF | TGTGCCACCAGCAGACTCCCCGGAACCTCATACGAGCAGTACTTC
few | TRBJ1-5 | - | TRBV28 | CASSSQPQHF | TGTGCCAGCAGTTCACAGCCCCAGCATTTT